The 11 T cell receptor beta chains presented below share a single source sample, sequenced in a study of PD-1 blockade in classical Hodgkin lymphoma. Sequencing used immunoSEQ multiplex PCR; TCRdb keeps in-frame clones, though not all of them. This table holds about 36,000 clones, more than 65% found once. Every patient experienced relapse after autologous stem cell transplantation, and brentuximab vedotin exposure varied. Source: peripheral blood mononuclear cells (PBMCs), taken before the second cycle of nivolumab. Receptor source: a human donor with classical Hodgkin lymphoma.

The chain employs TRBV6-5 and TRBJ2-3; tentatively, D is TRBD1 (5 bases). The germline V gene has CDR1 MNHEY and CDR2 SVGAGI. V lost 0 bases to trimming and J lost 8 bases, with 9 bases between them. CDR3 length: 13 residues. In DNA form, the CDR3 reads TGTGCCAGCAGTTACTCGGGGCAGGTTACGCAGTATTTT. Translation gives CASSYSGQVTQYF.

The chain links TRBV30 to TRBJ1-3, with unresolved D. The CDR3 totals 12 residues. Germline V gene sequence: CDR1 GTSNPN, CDR2 SVGIG (reference sequence). V lost 5 bases and J lost 0, with 5 bases in between. This CDR3 is CAWGDSGNTIYF. CDR3 nucleotides: TGTGCCTGGGGCGACTCTGGAAACACCATATATTTT.

The chain employs TRBV30 and TRBJ1-3; perhaps TRBD1 as D (5 bases). V lost 3 bases, J lost 3 bases, and 12 bases lay in between. Germline V gene data show CDR1 as GTSNPN and CDR2 as SVGIG (reference sequence). The CDR3 sequence is 14 residues long. The CDR3 loop is CAWRARGYGNTIYF. For the CDR3, the DNA is TGTGCCTGGAGGGCCCGGGGGTATGGAAACACCATATATTTT.

The chain joins TRBV28 to TRBJ1-1; D is undetermined. Germline assignment: CDR1 MDHEN and CDR2 SYDVKM. The CDR3 totals 14 residues. Trimming pared 6 bases from V and 4 bases from J, leaving 15 bases between. CDR3 nucleotides: TGTGCCAGCAGCGCGAGGCTTACAAGCACTGAAGCTTTCTTT. Protein product: CASSARLTSTEAFF.

The chain carries TRBV11-2 and TRBJ2-2; 11 bases agree with TRBD2. CDR3 size: 16 residues. V gave up 1 base and J gave up 2 bases; unmatched junction bases: 0. Germline V gene data show CDR1 as SGHAT and CDR2 as FQNNGV. CDR3 sequence: CASSLGLAGNTGELFF. The CDR3 DNA follows: TGTGCCAGCAGCTTAGGACTAGCGGGAAACACCGGGGAGCTGTTTTTT.

The J gene is TRBJ2-5, the V gene TRBV6-9, with D possibly matching TRBD2 (6 bases). Germline CDR1 and CDR2: MNHGY and SVAAGI. V gave up 4 bases and J gave up 12 bases, with 12 bases separating them. The CDR3 runs to 11 residues. CDR3 coding DNA: TGTGCCAGCAGTTCCGCGGGGTGGGAGTACTTC. It translates to CASSSAGWEYF.

CDR3 nucleotides: TGTGCCAGCAGTCCAAATCCGGGACAGGTTAACTATGGCTACACCTTC. Amino acids: CASSPNPGQVNYGYTF. The chain joins TRBV28 to TRBJ1-2, with 8 nucleotides matching TRBD1. Trimming took 5 bases from V and 1 from J; bases not matched to a gene: 9. Germline-derived CDR1 and CDR2 are MDHEN and SYDVKM. This CDR3 region has 16 residues.

The CDR3 loop reads CAWSVRRNQPQHF. CDR3 bases: TGTGCCTGGAGTGTACGAAGGAATCAGCCCCAGCATTTT. The chain carries TRBV30 and TRBJ1-5; D not resolved. Trimming shortened V by 0 bases and J by 4 bases, and 7 bases separated the two germline ends. The CDR3 covers 13 residues. CDR1 and CDR2 from the germline V gene are GTSNPN and SVGIG (reference sequence).

The chain links TRBV4-2 to TRBJ2-7, with a weak D call TRBD2 (6 bases). There are 15 residues in the CDR3. CDR1 and CDR2 from the germline V gene are LGHNA and YNFKEQ. The V gene lost 4 bases and the J gene lost 0 bases, with 13 bases spanning the gap. Here the CDR3 reads CASSLPGLSSYEQYF. The CDR3 bases are TGTGCCAGCAGCCTTCCGGGACTCAGCTCCTACGAGCAGTACTTC.

This clone was recorded only once. The genes are TRBV5-1 and TRBJ1-1; TRBD1 might be the D (5 bases). The V end was cut by 4 bases, the J end by 0 bases, with 13 bases between. The CDR3 is 15 residues long. CDR1 SGHRS and CDR2 YFSETQ come from the germline V gene. CDR3: CASSIMTDLNTEAFF. DNA for the CDR3: TGCGCCAGCAGCATAATGACAGACTTGAACACTGAAGCTTTCTTT. Full variable domain (rest looked up from reference TRBV5-1 and TRBJ1-1): KAGVTQTPRYLIKTRGQQVTLSCSPISGHRSVSWYQQTPGQGLQFLFEYFSETQRNKGNFPGRFSGRQFSNSRSEMNVSTLELGDSALYLCASSIMTDLNTEAFFGQGTRLTVV.

The CDR3 protein is CASSLVAGGRYEQYF. The CDR3 region has the DNA TGTGCCAGCAGCTTAGTAGCGGGGGGGCGGTACGAGCAGTACTTC. The chain links TRBV11-3 to TRBJ2-7; TRBD2 agrees at 11 bases. The CDR3 has 15 residues. Trimming took 1 base from V and 4 from J; bases not matched to a gene: 3. CDR1 is SGHNT and CDR2 is YENEEA in the germline V gene.